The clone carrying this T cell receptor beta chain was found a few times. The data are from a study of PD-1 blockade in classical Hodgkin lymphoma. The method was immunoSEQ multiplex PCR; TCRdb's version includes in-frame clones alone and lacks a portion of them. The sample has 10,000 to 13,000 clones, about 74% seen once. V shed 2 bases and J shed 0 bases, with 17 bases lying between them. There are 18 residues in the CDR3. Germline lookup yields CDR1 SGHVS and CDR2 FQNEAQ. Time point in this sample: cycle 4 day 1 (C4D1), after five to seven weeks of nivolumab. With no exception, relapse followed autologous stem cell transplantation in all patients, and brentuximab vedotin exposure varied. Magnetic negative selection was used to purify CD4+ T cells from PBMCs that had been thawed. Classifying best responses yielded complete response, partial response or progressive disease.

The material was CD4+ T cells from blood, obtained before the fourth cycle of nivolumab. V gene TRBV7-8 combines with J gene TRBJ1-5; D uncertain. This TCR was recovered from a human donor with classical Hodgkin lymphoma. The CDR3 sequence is CASSLSVVGTLSNQPQHF. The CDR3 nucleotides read TGTGCCAGCAGCTTAAGTGTTGTGGGAACGCTTAGCAATCAGCCCCAGCATTTT.